This TCR beta chain was captured by sequencing in a study of shared clonotypes between healthy human individuals. Turning to the study itself: Serving as donors were two women and a few men, whose ages spanned 18 to 49. Three plates were used per donor for CD4 naive, three for CD4 memory, two for CD8 naive and one for CD8 memory.

Investigators divided CD4+ cells into CD45RA+ naive and CD45RA-negative memory subsets. Clones were sequenced by immunoSEQ multiplex PCR, and TCRdb holds only the in-frame ones, with some missing. The sample includes approximately 2,300,000 clones, just under 95% of them seen just once. V lost 4 bases, J lost 1 base, and 14 bases lay in between. In germline, CDR1 is MDHEN, CDR2 SYDVKM. This CDR3 region has 16 residues. J is TRBJ1-5 and V is TRBV28; no definite D call. This receptor was identified in a man younger than 35 in good health. Some clones in this sample may be carry-over from other donors' samples. Sequencing was done on a sample of naive CD4+ T cells from PBMCs. The subset denotes: CD45RA+ positively selected. The DNA for the CDR3 is TGTGCCAGCAGTTCCCCGACCGGAGGAAGCAATCAGCCCCAGCATTTT. Translating gives CASSSPTGGSNQPQHF.